These T cell receptor beta chains were read from a single sample in a study of blood T cell repertoires in COVID-19. Clones were sequenced by immunoSEQ multiplex PCR, and TCRdb holds only the in-frame ones, with some missing. The sample contains about 250,000 clones, more than 70% of which appear only once. The specimen sequenced was peripheral blood. These receptors were taken from a middle-aged woman who had recovered from COVID-19. Each CDR3 is given with its conserved first and last residue. Each record gives: J gene, V gene, clone size, D gene, CDR3 protein, CDR3 DNA. The D gene is left open where the match is weak. A clone size is listed for some rows: how often the clone was seen (once, few, many), or a class if it is expanded.

TRBJ1-1 TRBV18 - - CASSPSDSMNTEAFF TGTGCCAGCTCACCATCGGACAGCATGAACACTGAAGCTTTCTTT
TRBJ1-6 TRBV6-6 - - CASSYAGWASPLHF TGTGCCAGCAGTTACGCGGGATGGGCTTCACCCCTCCACTTT
TRBJ2-7 TRBV7-9 - - CASSLVGTSTYEQYF TGTGCCAGCAGCTTAGTTGGGACAAGTACCTACGAGCAGTACTTC
TRBJ2-5 TRBV11-3 - TRBD2 CASSLDRTSGRETQYF TGTGCCAGCAGCTTAGATAGGACTAGCGGGAGAGAGACCCAGTACTTC
TRBJ2-1 TRBV2 - - CASSSDYLSYNEQFF TGTGCCAGCAGCTCGGACTATCTATCCTACAATGAGCAGTTCTTC
TRBJ2-1 TRBV9 - - CASSVAPGSSYNEQFF TGTGCCAGCAGCGTAGCTCCGGGAAGCTCCTACAATGAGCAGTTCTTC
TRBJ2-2 TRBV28 - - CASSLRPGELFF TGTGCCAGCAGTTTGAGGCCCGGGGAGCTGTTTTTT
TRBJ1-4 TRBV7-8 - - CASSLDNGSNEKLFF TGTGCCAGCAGCTTAGATAACGGGTCAAATGAAAAACTGTTTTTT
TRBJ2-5 TRBV6-2/TRBV6-3 - - CASSYSREQRRETQYF TGTGCCAGCAGTTACTCGAGGGAACAGCGGAGGGAGACCCAGTACTTC
TRBJ2-6 TRBV5-5 once - CASSPPMSSGANVLTF TGTGCCAGCAGCCCTCCCATGAGCTCTGGGGCCAACGTCCTGACTTTC
TRBJ2-3 TRBV6-2/TRBV6-3 - TRBD2 CASSPLGASGASTDTQYF TGTGCCAGCAGCCCCCTAGGGGCTAGCGGGGCTAGCACAGATACGCAGTATTTT
TRBJ2-1 TRBV27 - TRBD1 CASSDRVGLNEQFF TGTGCCAGCAGCGACAGGGTGGGTTTGAATGAGCAGTTCTTC
TRBJ2-7 TRBV19 once TRBD1 CASSSTGTGLGEQYF TGTGCCAGTAGTTCAACCGGGACAGGGTTGGGGGAGCAGTACTTC
TRBJ2-7 TRBV6-5 - TRBD2 CATRDLAGGSYEQYF TGTGCCACCAGAGACCTAGCGGGAGGGTCCTACGAGCAGTACTTC
TRBJ2-3 TRBV27 - - CASRRAGGSTDTQYF TGTGCCAGCCGCCGGGCAGGGGGGAGCACAGATACGCAGTATTTT
TRBJ2-2 TRBV9 few - CASSTMQGNTGELFF TGTGCCAGCAGCACCATGCAGGGGAACACCGGGGAGCTGTTTTTT
TRBJ2-2 TRBV7-6 - TRBD1 CASSLADRGRLAGELFF TGTGCCAGCAGCTTAGCTGACAGGGGGCGTCTCGCCGGGGAGCTGTTTTTT
TRBJ2-3 TRBV4-2 once TRBD2 CASSPYRTSGGYTDTQYF TGTGCCAGCAGCCCCTACCGGACTAGCGGGGGATACACAGATACGCAGTATTTT
TRBJ2-1 TRBV7-3 - TRBD2 CASSSLAGGSLYNEQFF TGTGCCAGCAGCTCACTAGCGGGGGGGTCTTTGTACAATGAGCAGTTCTTC
TRBJ1-1 TRBV28 - - CATSGLWNTEAFF TGTGCCACCTCGGGACTCTGGAACACTGAAGCTTTCTTT
TRBJ2-7 TRBV5-1 - TRBD1 CASSWAIGTATYEQYF TGCGCCAGCAGCTGGGCGATAGGGACAGCAACCTACGAGCAGTACTTC
TRBJ1-2 TRBV5-6 - TRBD1 CASSSLPERGQGAGGYTF TGTGCCAGCAGCTCCCTCCCCGAACGCGGACAGGGGGCGGGGGGCTACACCTTC
TRBJ1-1 TRBV7-9 - TRBD1 CASRRQGGSTEAFF TGTGCCAGCAGGCGACAGGGGGGAAGCACTGAAGCTTTCTTT
TRBJ2-7 TRBV11-2 - TRBD1 CASSFFPGQGQGPLDEQYF TGTGCCAGCAGCTTCTTCCCGGGACAGGGGCAGGGACCTTTAGATGAGCAGTACTTC
TRBJ2-7 TRBV5-1 - - CASSLVAYEQYF TGCGCCAGCAGCTTGGTAGCCTACGAGCAGTACTTC
TRBJ2-7 TRBV21-1 once - CASSISIWRGEGYAYEQYF TGTGCCAGCAGCATTTCTATTTGGAGAGGGGAGGGATATGCCTACGAGCAGTACTTC